These 8 T cell receptor beta chains were sequenced from one sample in a study of cytomegalovirus exposure and HLA in healthy donors. With 60 Vbeta and 13 Jbeta primers, the PCR was carried out. Here immunoSEQ multiplex PCR was the method, and the copy in TCRdb shows in-frame clones only, minus some. Among 200,000 to 250,000 clones listed, 75% to 90% were seen once. Input material: PBMCs. These receptor sequences come from a middle-aged woman in good health and CMV-seronegative.

The chain carries TRBV5-4 and TRBJ2-7, with TRBD2 identical over 12 bases. The CDR3 has 18 residues. Germline trimming cut 4 bases from V and 0 bases from J; bases unmatched to any gene: 11. Germline CDR1 reads SGHNT; CDR2 reads YYREEE (reference sequence). The CDR3 loop is CASSRGGTSGQSSYEQYF. CDR3 nucleotide sequence: TGTGCCAGCAGCCGGGGAGGGACTAGCGGGCAGAGCTCCTACGAGCAGTACTTC.

This clone was observed a handful of times. The chain links TRBV29-1 to TRBJ2-2; D perhaps matches TRBD2 (6 bases). V gave up 6 bases and J gave up 7 bases, with 12 bases separating them. The CDR3 has 12 residues. From germline, CDR1 is SQVTM and CDR2 ANQGSEA. CDR3 DNA sequence: TGCAGCGTCTACCGGCGGGACGGGGAGCTGTTTTTT. Protein sequence: CSVYRRDGELFF.

V and J are TRBV19 and TRBJ2-1; 9 bases match TRBD2. This CDR3 is built from 15 residues. The V gene's germline CDR1 is LNHDA and CDR2 SQIVND (reference sequence). V dropped 3 bases and J dropped 8; count of bases not matched to a gene: 8. The CDR3 protein is CASSIWREGGDEQFF. DNA of the CDR3: TGTGCCAGTAGTATCTGGCGGGAGGGTGGCGATGAGCAGTTCTTC.

V is TRBV25-1 and J is TRBJ2-3; D ambiguous. The germline CDR1 and CDR2 sequences are MGHDK and SYGVNS. V gave up 1 base and J gave up 6 bases, with 14 bases separating them. The CDR3 sequence is 15 residues long. CDR3 loop: CASSEWANPGDTQYF. CDR3 bases: TGTGCCAGCAGTGAATGGGCCAACCCTGGGGATACGCAGTATTTT.

The V gene is TRBV27, the J gene TRBJ2-1, with 8 bases aligning to TRBD1. After removal of 3 bases from V and 5 bases from J, the junction contained 6 bases not matched to a gene. The CDR3 totals 15 residues. Germline CDR1 is MNHEY and CDR2 is SMNVEV (reference sequence). This CDR3 is CASSFLPGGHNEQFF. The CDR3 DNA is TGTGCCAGCAGTTTCCTCCCAGGGGGCCACAATGAGCAGTTCTTC.

The chain uses TRBV6-5 and TRBJ2-5; 7 nucleotides align to TRBD1. The J call is in doubt because the DNA end fits TRBJ2-7 better. The CDR3 runs 14 residues. Germline V gene data show CDR1 as MNHEY and CDR2 as SVGAGI. The CDR3 sequence: CASSYHSNRGEQYF. As DNA, the CDR3 is TGTGCCAGCAGTTACCATTCAAACAGGGGCGAGCAGTACTTC.

This chain connects TRBV27 to TRBJ2-1; D uncertain. The CDR3 covers 13 residues. Germline values: CDR1 MNHEY, CDR2 SMNVEV (reference sequence). The germline V and J ends were trimmed by 5 bases and 8 bases, with 13 bases remaining between them. The DNA of the CDR3 is TGTGCCAGCAGTCCCTTTATTCAGGATGAGCAGTTCTTC. This encodes CASSPFIQDEQFF.

The count of this clone is one. The CDR3 DNA follows: TGTGCCACCGGGACAGGGTATGGCTACACCTTC. Its protein product is CATGTGYGYTF. The chain recombines TRBV27 with TRBJ1-2; 9 positions match TRBD1. Trimming removed 10 bases from V and 5 bases from J; junction bases left unmatched: 2. The germline gives CDR1 MNHEY, CDR2 SMNVEV (reference sequence). The CDR3 is 11 residues long.